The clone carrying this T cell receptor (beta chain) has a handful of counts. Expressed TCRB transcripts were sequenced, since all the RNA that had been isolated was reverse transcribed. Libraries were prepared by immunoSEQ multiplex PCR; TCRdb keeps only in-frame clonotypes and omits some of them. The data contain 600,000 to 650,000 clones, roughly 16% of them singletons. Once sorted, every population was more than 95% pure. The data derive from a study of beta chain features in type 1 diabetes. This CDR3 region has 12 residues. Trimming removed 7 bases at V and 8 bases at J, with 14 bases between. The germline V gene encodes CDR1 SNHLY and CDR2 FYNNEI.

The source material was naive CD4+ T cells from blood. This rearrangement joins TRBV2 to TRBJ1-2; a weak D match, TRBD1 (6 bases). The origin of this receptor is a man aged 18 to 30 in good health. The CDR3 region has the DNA TGTGCCAGCACGGGAGGGGGAGGAGGCTACACCTTC. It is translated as CASTGGGGGYTF.